This T cell receptor beta chain was documented in a study of CD4 T cells in relation to SARS-CoV-2 and coronaviruses. Broader study findings: SARS-CoV-2-driven expansion was significantly weaker in crossreactive than monoreactive clones.

The assay was immunoSEQ multiplex PCR, and TCRdb's table has in-frame clones only and misses some. The table lists some 65,000 clones, 87% of them singletons. This clone was observed a few times. Antigen specificity is unknown. This CDR3 contains 15 residues. Germline CDR1 and CDR2: MNHEY and SVGAGI. V was shortened by 0 bases and J by 4 bases, with 10 bases between the two germline ends. Before the COVID-19 pandemic, during about 2010-2018, CD4+ T cells were taken from unexposed donors. This sequence originates from a human donor in good health. The chain recombines TRBV6-5 with TRBJ1-5, with D uncertain. The sample consisted of memory CD4+ T cells from PBMCs. CDR3 sequence: CASSYSRGWNQPQHF. CDR3 nucleotide sequence: TGTGCCAGCAGTTACTCGAGAGGGTGGAATCAGCCCCAGCATTTT.